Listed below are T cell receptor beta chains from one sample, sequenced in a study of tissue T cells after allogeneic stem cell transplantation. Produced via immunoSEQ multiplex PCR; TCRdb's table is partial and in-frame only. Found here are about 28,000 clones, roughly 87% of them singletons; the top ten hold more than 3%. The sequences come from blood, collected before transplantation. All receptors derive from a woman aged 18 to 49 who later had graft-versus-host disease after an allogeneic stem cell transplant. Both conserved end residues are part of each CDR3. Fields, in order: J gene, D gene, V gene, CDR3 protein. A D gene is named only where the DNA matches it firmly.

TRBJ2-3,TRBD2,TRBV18,CASSPREGRADTQYF
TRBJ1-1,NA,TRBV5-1,CASSFLTNTEAFF
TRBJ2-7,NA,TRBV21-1,CASSGGRGSPYEQYF
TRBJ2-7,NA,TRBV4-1,CASSHGRGYYEQYF
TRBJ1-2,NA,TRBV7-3,CASSLIGYGYTF
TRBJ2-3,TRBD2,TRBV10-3,CALAAGGQPDTQYF
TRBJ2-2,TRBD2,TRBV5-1,CASSGGLAGGWTGELFF
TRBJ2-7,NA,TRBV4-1,CASSQPTGRVGEQYF
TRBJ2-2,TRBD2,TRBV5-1,CASSLGTSGSGELFF
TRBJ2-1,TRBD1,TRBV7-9,CASSFGQGTLNEQFF
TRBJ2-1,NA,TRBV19,CASTDAGTTSYNEQFF
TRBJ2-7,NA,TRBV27,CASSLSRQVSSYEQYF
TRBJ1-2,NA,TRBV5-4,CASTPRGDGNYGYTF
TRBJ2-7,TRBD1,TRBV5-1,CASRGTGAYEQYF
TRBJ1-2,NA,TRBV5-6,CASSAGTEYGYTF
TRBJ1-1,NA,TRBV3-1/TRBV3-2,CASSFDRNTEAFF
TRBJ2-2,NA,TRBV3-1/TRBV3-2,CASSQDGPGNTGELFF
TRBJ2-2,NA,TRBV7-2,CASSQNALGELFF
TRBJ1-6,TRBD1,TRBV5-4,CASSLDRDNSPLHF
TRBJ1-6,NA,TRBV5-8,CASSPTQGEESPLHF
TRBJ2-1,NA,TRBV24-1,CATSALDNNEQFF
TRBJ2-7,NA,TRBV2,CASSNADREQYF
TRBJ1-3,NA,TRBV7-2,CASSPRTIPQRNTIYF
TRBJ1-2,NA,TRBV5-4,CASTYSDRYGYTF
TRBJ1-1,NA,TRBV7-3,CASSLDRRAEAFF
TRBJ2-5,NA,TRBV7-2,CASSLILGQGPETQYF
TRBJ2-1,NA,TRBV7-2,CASSQTWVYNEQFF
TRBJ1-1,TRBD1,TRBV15,CATSRNRGPYTEAFF
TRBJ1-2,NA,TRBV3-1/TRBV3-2,CASSQRANYGYTF
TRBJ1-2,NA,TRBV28,CASSPRTPEVYTF
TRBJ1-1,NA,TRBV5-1,CASSLGRTSGTEAFF
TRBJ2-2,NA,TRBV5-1,CASSSQEITGELFF
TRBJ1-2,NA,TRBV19,CASSIRDNYGYTF
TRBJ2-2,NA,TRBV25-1,CASRESDLNTGELFF
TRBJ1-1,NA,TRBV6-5,CASSRPPNTEAFF
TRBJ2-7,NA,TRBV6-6,CASQGQLHEQYF
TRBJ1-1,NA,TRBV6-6,CASTQGGGKGEAFF
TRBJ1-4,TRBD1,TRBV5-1,CASSYLTGGGEKLFF
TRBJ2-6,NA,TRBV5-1,CASEGGVAGANVLTF
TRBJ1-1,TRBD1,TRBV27,CASRPGTGITRAFF
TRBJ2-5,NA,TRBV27,CASSSLTSLSETQYF
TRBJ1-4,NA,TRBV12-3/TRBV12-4,CASSLGTGKLFF